This T cell receptor beta chain was observed in a study of blood T cells in healthy people across ages. A second roughly 6 to 11 cycle PCR used barcoded and J-beta primers. MiXCR, applied by TCRdb to the 5' RACE reads, yields one record per CDR3 protein. The table has approximately 1,700,000 distinct CDR3 sequences, 30% to 40% seen once. Ten milliliters of peripheral blood were drawn from each donor. As to this clonotype: One end of the junction is discordant with germline, which a read error may explain.

Sequencing input: blood. The receptor was derived from a human donor in good health.

For the CDR3, the DNA is TGTGCCAACTCACCACTGACAGGGGACGAGCAGTACTTC. This encodes CANSPLTGDEQYF. This chain joins TRBV18 and TRBJ2-5; TRBD1 matches at 8 bases. The end of the DNA fits TRBJ2-7 better, so the J call may be wrong. Germline loops: CDR1 KGHSH, CDR2 LQKENI. The CDR3 contains 13 residues.